This entry is about one TCR beta chain. Its antigen is currently unknown. The CDR3 is made up of 15 amino acids. Germline lookup yields CDR1 MNHEY and CDR2 SVGEGT. Trimming removed 6 bases from V and 14 bases from J; junction bases left unmatched: 12. The data are from a study of identical twins. Notes on the study in general: Researchers reported excess low generation probability among twin-shared out-of-frame alpha sequences.

Template switching supplied a universal primer site; unique molecular identifiers were carried on the cDNA. TCRdb called the 5' RACE reads again in MiXCR, with one record for every CDR3 protein. The sample has some 260,000 distinct CDR3 sequences, roughly an eighth seen once. This chain uses TRBV6-2 or TRBV6-3 with TRBJ2-1, with 14 bases fitting TRBD2. The receptor's source is a woman aged 18-29 years in good health. The sample comprised memory (CD45RO+) T cells sorted from blood. The CDR3 DNA reads as TGTGCCAGCAGCCGTGGACTAGCGGGAGGCTCTGTGGAGTTCTTC. It encodes CASSRGLAGGSVEFF.